The 22 T cell receptor beta chains below all came from one sample that was sequenced in a study of blood T cell repertoires in COVID-19. Sequencing used immunoSEQ multiplex PCR; TCRdb keeps in-frame clones, though not all of them. The data contain 100,000 or so clones, approximately 92% of them singletons. The sequenced sample was peripheral blood. The receptors were gathered from a man aged 18 to 29 with acute or convalescent COVID-19.

The chain combines TRBV4-1 with TRBJ2-1; possible D gene TRBD2, 6 bases. V was trimmed by 7 bases and J by 0 bases, leaving 16 bases between them. CDR1 and CDR2 from the germline V gene are MGHRA and YSYEKL. CDR3 length: 16 residues. The CDR3 loop is CASNPGRGSSYNEQFF. CDR3 bases: TGCGCCAGCAACCCGGGGCGGGGTAGCTCCTACAATGAGCAGTTCTTC.

The CDR3 reads CASSLNAAGQVRTGELFF. CDR3 nucleotides: TGTGCCAGCAGCTTAAACGCCGCGGGACAGGTTCGGACCGGGGAGCTGTTTTTT. The chain is built from TRBV7-2 and TRBJ2-2, with 8 bases aligning to TRBD1. The CDR3 sequence is 18 residues long. The V segment lost 2 bases and the J segment 5 bases; nucleotides outside the gene matches: 13. Germline values: CDR1 SGHTA, CDR2 FQGNSA.

This clone qualifies as medium-sized. This chain joins TRBV18 and TRBJ2-7, with 9 nucleotides matching TRBD1. V trimming: 5 bases; J trimming: 5 bases; junction bases outside the gene matches: 4. The CDR3 sequence is 13 residues long. CDR1 KGHSH and CDR2 LQKENI come from the germline V gene. The CDR3 DNA reads as TGTGCCAGCTCATACGGGACAGGGCACGAGCAGTACTTC. Amino acid sequence: CASSYGTGHEQYF.

The J gene is TRBJ1-5, the V gene TRBV7-2, with D unclear. Germline CDR1 reads SGHTA; CDR2 reads FQGNSA. This CDR3 is built from 15 residues. V was cut by 1 base and J by 1 base, with 8 bases left in between. The CDR3 is CASSLDSWSNQPQHF. The CDR3 region has the DNA TGTGCCAGCAGCTTAGACTCGTGGAGCAATCAGCCCCAGCATTTT.

This sequence joins TRBV18 and TRBJ1-1, with 11 bases lining up with TRBD1. Losses at the gene ends were 6 bases for V and 1 base for J; bases not matched to a gene: 4. There are 15 residues in the CDR3. Germline V gene lookup returns CDR1 KGHSH and CDR2 LQKENI. The CDR3 spells CASSTGTGGNTEAFF. The CDR3 coding sequence is TGTGCCAGCTCCACCGGGACAGGGGGGAACACTGAAGCTTTCTTT.

This chain joins TRBV11-2 and TRBJ1-1; a weak D match, TRBD1 (5 bases). The CDR3 sequence is 14 residues long. The germline V and J ends were trimmed by 6 bases and 1 base, with 12 bases remaining between them. CDR1 and CDR2 (germline): SGHAT, FQNNGV. The CDR3 region has the DNA TGTGCCAGCAGATTCCGCGGGGGGAACACTGAAGCTTTCTTT. Encoded protein: CASRFRGGNTEAFF.

V gene TRBV6-6 combines with J gene TRBJ2-4; 8 bases are a match to TRBD2. Per the germline V gene, CDR1 is MNHNY and CDR2 is SVGAGI (reference sequence). The CDR3 covers 15 residues. J gave up 6 bases and V 6 bases, and 10 bases lay outside the gene matches. The CDR3, as DNA: TGTGCCAGCAGGAATAGCGGGATAGGGGGAAACATTCAGTACTTC. It yields the protein CASRNSGIGGNIQYF.

The J gene is TRBJ2-1, the V gene TRBV4-1, with TRBD2 matching over 10 bases. The V gene end was trimmed by 1 base and the J gene end by 9 bases; junction bases not matched to a gene: 12. CDR1 is MGHRA, CDR2 YSYEKL, per germline. The length of the CDR3 is 17 residues. The chain's CDR3 is CASSQGFMLAGEGEQFF. CDR3 DNA sequence: TGCGCCAGCAGCCAAGGTTTTATGCTAGCGGGAGAGGGTGAGCAGTTCTTC.

This clone appeared a single time. The chain couples TRBV5-1 to TRBJ1-1, with TRBD1 matching over 8 bases. The CDR3 has 14 residues. Germline V gene data show CDR1 as SGHRS and CDR2 as YFSETQ. Losses at the gene ends were 4 bases for V and 1 base for J; bases not matched to a gene: 3. The CDR3 DNA reads as TGCGCCAGCAGCGGTGGGACAGGGAACACTGAAGCTTTCTTT. Translated, it gives CASSGGTGNTEAFF.

The V gene is TRBV6-5, the J gene TRBJ2-3; D not resolved. The CDR3 has 13 residues. Germline CDR1 is MNHEY and CDR2 is SVGAGI. V was cut by 7 bases and J by 1 base, with 9 bases left in between. CDR3 residues: CASTVIRTDTQYF. Written as DNA, the CDR3 is TGTGCCAGCACAGTAATCCGCACAGATACGCAGTATTTT.

The genes are TRBV7-9 and TRBJ2-5; TRBD1 agrees at 7 bases. Germline assignment: CDR1 SEHNR and CDR2 FQNEAQ (reference sequence). Unmatched junction bases numbered 4, after V lost 0 bases and J lost 3 bases. This CDR3 region has 15 residues. CDR3 protein: CASSLALGQKETQYF. Written as DNA, the CDR3 is TGTGCCAGCAGCTTAGCGCTGGGACAGAAAGAGACCCAGTACTTC.

Only one count was recorded for this clone. This rearrangement joins TRBV24-1 to TRBJ2-1; D is undetermined. Germline CDR1 and CDR2: KGHDR and SFDVKD. Deletions cut 3 bases from V and 0 bases from J, with 14 bases between. The CDR3 loop spans 17 amino acids. This CDR3 is CATSDPAESYSYNEQFF. In DNA, the CDR3 is TGTGCCACCAGTGATCCCGCGGAGTCCTACTCCTACAATGAGCAGTTCTTC.

This chain connects TRBV5-8 to TRBJ2-3; perhaps TRBD1 as D (6 bases). Germline V gene lookup returns CDR1 SGHTS and CDR2 YDEGEE. The CDR3 has 14 amino acids. Trimming pared 2 bases from V and 0 bases from J, leaving 7 bases between. The CDR3 nucleotides are TGTGCCAGCAGCTTACAGGGTAGCACAGATACGCAGTATTTT. Translated: CASSLQGSTDTQYF.

The V and J genes are TRBV19 and TRBJ1-5; perhaps TRBD1 as D (5 bases). The CDR3 is 16 residues long. The germline V gene has CDR1 LNHDA and CDR2 SQIVND (reference sequence). V was clipped by 1 base and J by 2 bases, with 12 bases between them. CDR3 in amino acids: CASSIGRDHGNQPQHF. The CDR3, as DNA: TGTGCCAGTAGTATAGGCAGGGATCATGGCAATCAGCCCCAGCATTTT.

The genes are TRBV4-1 and TRBJ2-5; 10 positions agree with TRBD2. The length of the CDR3 is 17 residues. Unmatched junction bases numbered 15, after V lost 6 bases and J lost 5 bases. In germline, CDR1 is MGHRA, CDR2 YSYEKL. CDR3 coding DNA: TGCGCCAGCAGGCAGACGGTTTCTAGCGGGAGTTCGGAGACCCAGTACTTC. It is translated as CASRQTVSSGSSETQYF.

In its sample, this clone was seen once. This chain uses TRBV5-1 with TRBJ1-1; the match to TRBD1 covers 7 bases. From germline, CDR1 is SGHRS and CDR2 YFSETQ. V dropped 2 bases and J dropped 3; count of bases not matched to a gene: 7. There are 15 residues in the CDR3. The CDR3 DNA follows: TGCGCCAGCAGCTTTAAAAGCACAGGGGACACTGAAGCTTTCTTT. This gives the protein CASSFKSTGDTEAFF.

The chain carries TRBV5-4 and TRBJ2-2, with 11 bases matching TRBD1. Trimming took 0 bases from V and 4 from J; bases not matched to a gene: 5. The germline CDR1 and CDR2 sequences are SGHNT and YYREEE (reference sequence). The CDR3 loop spans 17 amino acids. The CDR3 DNA reads TGTGCCAGCAGCTTGGAGGACAGGGGGCGTATCACCGGGGAGCTGTTTTTT. Encoded protein: CASSLEDRGRITGELFF.

This clone came up once. The chain couples TRBV27 to TRBJ2-5; D is possibly TRBD1 (6 bases). The CDR3 has 13 amino acids. V was cut by 6 bases and J by 7 bases, with 15 bases left in between. Germline lookup yields CDR1 MNHEY and CDR2 SMNVEV (reference sequence). CDR3 in amino acids: CASRSNEGVTQYF. CDR3 coding DNA: TGTGCCAGCAGAAGCAACGAGGGGGTGACCCAGTACTTC.

The V call is TRBV3-1 (or the pseudogene TRBV3-2), the J call TRBJ1-1, with D perhaps matching TRBD1 (5 bases). Germline CDR1 LGHDT, CDR2 YNNKEL (reference sequence). This CDR3 spans 14 amino acids. V dropped 4 bases and J dropped 11 bases, with 20 bases sitting between them. Here the CDR3 DNA reads TGTGCCAGCAGCCCGATTATGGGGGGTCGCGGGGCTTTCTTT. Residues: CASSPIMGGRGAFF.

The chain joins TRBV7-2 to TRBJ1-5; the D is unclear. Germline values: CDR1 SGHTA, CDR2 FQGNSA. The germline V and J ends were trimmed by 5 bases and 6 bases, with 17 bases remaining between them. The CDR3 covers 15 residues. CDR3 in amino acids: CASSPQGGGGQPQHF. The CDR3 region has the DNA TGTGCCAGCAGCCCCCAAGGTGGAGGTGGTCAGCCCCAGCATTTT.

The chain uses TRBV9 and TRBJ2-2, with 8 bases lining up with TRBD1. Germline V gives CDR1 SGDLS, CDR2 YYNGEE. This CDR3 has 15 amino acids. V shed 1 base, J shed 8 bases, and the junction held 7 bases outside the gene matches. The DNA for the CDR3 is TGTGCCAGCAGCGTACGTGGACAGGGCTCAGGGGAGCTGTTTTTT. Amino acids: CASSVRGQGSGELFF.

The chain uses TRBV12-3 or TRBV12-4 and TRBJ2-1; 10 bases line up with TRBD1. The CDR3 consists of 13 residues. J was trimmed by 7 bases and V by 5 bases; bases with no gene match: 2. The CDR3 spells CASSVDRGNEQFF. The CDR3 DNA is TGTGCCAGCAGTGTGGACAGGGGGAATGAGCAGTTCTTC.